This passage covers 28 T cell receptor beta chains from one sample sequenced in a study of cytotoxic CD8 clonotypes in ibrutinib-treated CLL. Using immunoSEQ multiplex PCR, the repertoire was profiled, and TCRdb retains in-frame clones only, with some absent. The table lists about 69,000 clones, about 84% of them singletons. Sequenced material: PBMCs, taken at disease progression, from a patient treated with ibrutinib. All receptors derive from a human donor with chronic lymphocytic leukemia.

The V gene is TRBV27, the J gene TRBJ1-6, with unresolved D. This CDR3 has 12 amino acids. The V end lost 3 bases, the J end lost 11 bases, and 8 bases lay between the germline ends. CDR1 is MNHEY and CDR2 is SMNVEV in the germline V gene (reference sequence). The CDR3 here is CASSFSPPPLHF. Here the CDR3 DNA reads TGTGCCAGCAGTTTCAGTCCCCCACCCCTCCACTTT.

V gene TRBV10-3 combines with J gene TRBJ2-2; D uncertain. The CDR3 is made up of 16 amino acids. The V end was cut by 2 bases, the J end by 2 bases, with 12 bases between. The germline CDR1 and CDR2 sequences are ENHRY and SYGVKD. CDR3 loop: CAISERSQHNTGELFF. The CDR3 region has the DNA TGTGCCATCAGTGAGCGGTCTCAGCATAACACCGGGGAGCTGTTTTTT.

The CDR3 coding sequence is TGTGCCAGCAGCAAGCAGGGCTCCAATGAGCAGTTCTTC. Its protein is CASSKQGSNEQFF. This rearrangement joins TRBV11-3 to TRBJ2-1; maybe TRBD1 (5 bases). This CDR3 contains 13 residues. Deletions cut 5 bases from V and 6 bases from J, with 11 bases between. Germline loops: CDR1 SGHNT, CDR2 YENEEA.

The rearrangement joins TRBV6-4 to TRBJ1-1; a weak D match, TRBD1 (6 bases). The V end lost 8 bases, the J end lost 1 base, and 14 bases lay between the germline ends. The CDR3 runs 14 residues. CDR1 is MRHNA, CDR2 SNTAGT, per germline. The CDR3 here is CASRSQGSNTEAFF. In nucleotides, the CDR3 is TGTGCCAGCCGCTCACAGGGCTCGAACACTGAAGCTTTCTTT.

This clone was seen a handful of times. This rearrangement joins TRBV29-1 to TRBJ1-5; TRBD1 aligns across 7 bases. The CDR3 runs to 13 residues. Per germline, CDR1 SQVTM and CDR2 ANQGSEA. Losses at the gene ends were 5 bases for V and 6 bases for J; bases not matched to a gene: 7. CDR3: CSVLLTGRQPQHF. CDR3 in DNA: TGCAGCGTTCTCTTGACAGGGCGTCAGCCCCAGCATTTT. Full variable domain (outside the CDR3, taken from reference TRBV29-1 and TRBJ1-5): SAVISQKPSRDICQRGTSLTIQCQVDSQVTMMFWYRQQPGQSLTLIATANQGSEATYESGFVIDKFPISRPNLTFSTLTVSNMSPEDSSIYLCSVLLTGRQPQHFGDGTRLSIL.

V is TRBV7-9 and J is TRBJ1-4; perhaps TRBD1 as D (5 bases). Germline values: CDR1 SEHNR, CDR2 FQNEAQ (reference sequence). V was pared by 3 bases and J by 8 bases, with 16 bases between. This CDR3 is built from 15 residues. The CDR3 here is CASSLFGTQGEKLFF. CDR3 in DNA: TGTGCCAGCAGCTTGTTTGGGACCCAGGGCGAAAAACTGTTTTTT.

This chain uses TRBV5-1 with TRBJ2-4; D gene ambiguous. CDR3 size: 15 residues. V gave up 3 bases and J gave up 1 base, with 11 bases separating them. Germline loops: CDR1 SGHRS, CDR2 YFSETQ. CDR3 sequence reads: CASSYSSLAKNIQYF. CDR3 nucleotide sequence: TGCGCCAGCAGCTATAGCAGTCTTGCCAAAAACATTCAGTACTTC.

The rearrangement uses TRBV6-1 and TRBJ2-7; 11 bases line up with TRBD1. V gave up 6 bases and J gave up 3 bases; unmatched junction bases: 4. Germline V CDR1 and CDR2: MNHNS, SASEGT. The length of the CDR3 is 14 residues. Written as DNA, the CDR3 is TGTGCCAGCAGACGGACAGGGGGCTTCTACGAGCAGTACTTC. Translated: CASRRTGGFYEQYF.

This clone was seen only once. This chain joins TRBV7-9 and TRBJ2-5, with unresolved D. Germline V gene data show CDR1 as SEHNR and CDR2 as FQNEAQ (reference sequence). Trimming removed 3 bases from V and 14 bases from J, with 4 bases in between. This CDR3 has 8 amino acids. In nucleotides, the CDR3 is TGTGCCAGCAGCTTGGACTACTTC. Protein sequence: CASSLDYF.

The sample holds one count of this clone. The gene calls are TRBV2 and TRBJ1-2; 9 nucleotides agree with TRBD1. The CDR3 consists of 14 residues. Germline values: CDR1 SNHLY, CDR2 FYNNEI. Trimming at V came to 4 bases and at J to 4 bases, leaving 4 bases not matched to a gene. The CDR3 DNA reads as TGTGCCAGCAGTGTTGGGGACAGGGCCTATGGCTACACCTTC. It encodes CASSVGDRAYGYTF.

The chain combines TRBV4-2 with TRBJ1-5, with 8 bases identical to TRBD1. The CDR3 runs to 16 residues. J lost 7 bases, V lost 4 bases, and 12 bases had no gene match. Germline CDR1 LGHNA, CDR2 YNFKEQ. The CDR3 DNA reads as TGTGCCAGCAGCCCTTTCGACAGGGGAGGCGGGCAGCCCCAGCATTTT. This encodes CASSPFDRGGGQPQHF.

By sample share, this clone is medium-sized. The CDR3 DNA sequence: TGTGCCAGCAGTGTGAGGGAGGGGGATGGCTACACCTTC. Translation: CASSVREGDGYTF. The chain uses TRBV2 and TRBJ1-2; D might be TRBD1 (6 bases). Germline CDR1 reads SNHLY; CDR2 reads FYNNEI. CDR3 length: 13 amino acids. V lost 4 bases, J lost 6 bases, and 12 bases lay in between. Using reference TRBV2 and TRBJ1-2 for the parts outside the CDR3, the full variable domain is EPEVTQTPSHQVTQMGQEVILRCVPISNHLYFYWYRQILGQKVEFLVSFYNNEISEKSEIFDDQFSVERPDGSNFTLKIRSTKLEDSAMYFCASSVREGDGYTFGSGTRLTVV.

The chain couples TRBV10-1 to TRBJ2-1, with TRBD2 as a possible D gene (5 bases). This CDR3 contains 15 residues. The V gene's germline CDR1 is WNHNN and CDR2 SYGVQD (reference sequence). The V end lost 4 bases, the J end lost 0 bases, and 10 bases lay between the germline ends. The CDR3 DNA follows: TGCGCCAGCAGTGCCCAGCGGATCTCCTACAATGAGCAGTTCTTC. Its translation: CASSAQRISYNEQFF.

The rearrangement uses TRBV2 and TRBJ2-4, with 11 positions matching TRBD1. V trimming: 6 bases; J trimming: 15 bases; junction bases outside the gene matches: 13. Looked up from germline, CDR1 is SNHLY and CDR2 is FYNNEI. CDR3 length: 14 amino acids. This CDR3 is CASSEDRGRAEGYF. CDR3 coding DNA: TGTGCCAGCAGCGAGGACAGGGGGCGGGCTGAGGGGTACTTC.

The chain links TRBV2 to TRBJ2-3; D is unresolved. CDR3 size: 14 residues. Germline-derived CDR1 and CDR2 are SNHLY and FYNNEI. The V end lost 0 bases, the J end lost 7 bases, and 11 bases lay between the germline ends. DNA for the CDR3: TGTGCCAGCAGTGAAGCGCTTCTTCTCCATACGCAGTATTTT. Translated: CASSEALLLHTQYF.

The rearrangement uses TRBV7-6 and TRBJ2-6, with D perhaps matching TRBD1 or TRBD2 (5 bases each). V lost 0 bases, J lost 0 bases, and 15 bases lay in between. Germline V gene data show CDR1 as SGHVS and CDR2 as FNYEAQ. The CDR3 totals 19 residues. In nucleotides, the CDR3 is TGTGCCAGCAGCTTAGCCTCTCCGGGACGGATCTCTGGGGCCAACGTCCTGACTTTC. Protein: CASSLASPGRISGANVLTF.

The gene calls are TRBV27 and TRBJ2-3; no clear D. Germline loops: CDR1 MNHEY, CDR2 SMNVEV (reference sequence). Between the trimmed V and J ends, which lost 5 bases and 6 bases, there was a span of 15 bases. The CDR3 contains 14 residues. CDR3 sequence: CASSNTGGEDTQYF. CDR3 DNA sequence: TGTGCCAGCAGTAATACGGGCGGTGAGGATACGCAGTATTTT.

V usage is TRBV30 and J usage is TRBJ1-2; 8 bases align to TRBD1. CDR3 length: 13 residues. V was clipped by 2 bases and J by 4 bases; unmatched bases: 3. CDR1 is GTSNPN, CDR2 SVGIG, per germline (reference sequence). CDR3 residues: CAWSPQGVYGYTF. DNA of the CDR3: TGTGCCTGGAGTCCACAGGGGGTCTATGGCTACACCTTC.

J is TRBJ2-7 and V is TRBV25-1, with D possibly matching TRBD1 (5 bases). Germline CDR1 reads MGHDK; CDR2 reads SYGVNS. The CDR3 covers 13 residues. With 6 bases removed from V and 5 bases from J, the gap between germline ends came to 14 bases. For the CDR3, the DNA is TGTGCCAGCAGCAGGGCCCTCAGGAACGAGCAGTACTTC. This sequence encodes CASSRALRNEQYF.

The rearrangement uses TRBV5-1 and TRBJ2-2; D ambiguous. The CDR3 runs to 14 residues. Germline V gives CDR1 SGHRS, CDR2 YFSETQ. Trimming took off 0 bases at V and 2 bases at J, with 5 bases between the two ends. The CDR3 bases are TGCGCCAGCAGCTTGGAACTTAACACCGGGGAGCTGTTTTTT. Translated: CASSLELNTGELFF.

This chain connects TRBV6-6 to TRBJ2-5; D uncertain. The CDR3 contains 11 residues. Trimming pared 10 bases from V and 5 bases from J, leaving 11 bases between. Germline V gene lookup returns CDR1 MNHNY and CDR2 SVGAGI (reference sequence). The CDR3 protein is CATEVSETQYF. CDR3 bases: TGTGCCACCGAGGTCTCGGAGACCCAGTACTTC.

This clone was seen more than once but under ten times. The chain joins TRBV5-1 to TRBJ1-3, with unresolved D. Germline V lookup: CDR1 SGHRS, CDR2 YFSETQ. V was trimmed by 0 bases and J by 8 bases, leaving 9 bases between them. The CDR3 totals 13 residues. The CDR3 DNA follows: TGCGCCAGCAGCTTGGGAGGTACTGACACCATATATTTT. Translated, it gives CASSLGGTDTIYF.

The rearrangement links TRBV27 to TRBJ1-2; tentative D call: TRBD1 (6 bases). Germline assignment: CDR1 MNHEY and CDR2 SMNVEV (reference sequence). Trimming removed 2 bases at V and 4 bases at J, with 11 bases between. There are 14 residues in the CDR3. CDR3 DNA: TGTGCCAGCAGTTTACGGGGAGGGGGCTATGGCTACACCTTC. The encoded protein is CASSLRGGGYGYTF.

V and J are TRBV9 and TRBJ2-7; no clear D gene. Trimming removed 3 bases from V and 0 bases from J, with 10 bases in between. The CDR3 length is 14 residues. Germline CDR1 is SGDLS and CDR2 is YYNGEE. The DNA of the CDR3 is TGTGCCAGCAGCGCTGACCTAGGCTCCTACGAGCAGTACTTC. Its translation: CASSADLGSYEQYF.

The CDR3 sequence: CASSFIASGYEQYF. CDR3 sequence (DNA): TGTGCCAGCAGCTTCATAGCTAGCGGATACGAGCAGTACTTC. V and J are TRBV5-6 and TRBJ2-7, with TRBD2 matching over 7 bases. The CDR3 sequence is 14 residues long. The V gene's germline CDR1 is SGHDT and CDR2 YYEEEE. With 2 bases clipped from V and 4 bases from J, the junction kept 6 bases outside the gene matches. Supplemented by reference TRBV5-6 and TRBJ2-7, the full variable domain reads DAGVTQSPTHLIKTRGQQVTLRCSPKSGHDTVSWYQQALGQGPQFIFQYYEEEERQRGNFPDRFSGHQFPNYSSELNVNALLLGDSALYLCASSFIASGYEQYFGPGTRLTVT.

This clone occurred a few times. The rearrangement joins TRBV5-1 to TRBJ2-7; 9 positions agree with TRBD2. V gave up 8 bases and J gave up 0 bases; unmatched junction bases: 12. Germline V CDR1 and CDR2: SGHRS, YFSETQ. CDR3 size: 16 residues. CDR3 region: CASSLGPSGDSYEQYF. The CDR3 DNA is TGCGCCAGTTCCCTTGGTCCTAGCGGGGACTCCTACGAGCAGTACTTC. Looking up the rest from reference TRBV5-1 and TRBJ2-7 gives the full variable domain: KAGVTQTPRYLIKTRGQQVTLSCSPISGHRSVSWYQQTPGQGLQFLFEYFSETQRNKGNFPGRFSGRQFSNSRSEMNVSTLELGDSALYLCASSLGPSGDSYEQYFGPGTRLTVT.

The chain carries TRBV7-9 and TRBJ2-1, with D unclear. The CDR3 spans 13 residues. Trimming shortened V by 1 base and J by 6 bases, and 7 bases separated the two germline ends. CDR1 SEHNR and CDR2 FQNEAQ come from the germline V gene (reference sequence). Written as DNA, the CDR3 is TGTGCCAGCAGCTTAGGGTTGCGCAATGAGCAGTTCTTC. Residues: CASSLGLRNEQFF.

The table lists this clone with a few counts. The CDR3 DNA follows: TGTGCCAGCAGTGAGCAGGGGGCCTATTCACCCCTCCACTTT. It translates to CASSEQGAYSPLHF. The chain carries TRBV2 and TRBJ1-6, with TRBD1 matching 8 bases. J gave up 8 bases and V 3 bases, and 3 bases lay outside the gene matches. The CDR3 covers 14 residues. The germline V gene has CDR1 SNHLY and CDR2 FYNNEI. Supplemented by reference TRBV2 and TRBJ1-6, the full variable domain reads EPEVTQTPSHQVTQMGQEVILRCVPISNHLYFYWYRQILGQKVEFLVSFYNNEISEKSEIFDDQFSVERPDGSNFTLKIRSTKLEDSAMYFCASSEQGAYSPLHFGNGTRLTVT.